Below, one T cell receptor beta chain is given with its context. TCRdb's table, derived via immunoSEQ multiplex PCR, lists solely in-frame clones and lacks some. This repertoire shows 200,000 to 250,000 clones, roughly 85% found once; its top ten account for approximately 4.9%. There are 14 residues in the CDR3. From germline, CDR1 is SGHNT and CDR2 YENEEA. V lost 1 base and J 6 bases, leaving 10 bases between the germline ends. These data originate in a study of blood T cell repertoires in COVID-19. Study context: Samples of COVID-19 (acute and convalescent) were obtained from the United States, Italy and Spain.

Sequencing input: PBMCs or T cells enriched from blood (not recorded which). V is TRBV11-3 and J is TRBJ2-1; D unresolved. The clonotype originates from a woman aged 50 to 60 who had been exposed to COVID-19. CDR3 DNA: TGTGCCAGCAGCTTAGGAGGTGGGTTCAATGAGCAGTTCTTC. Encoded protein: CASSLGGGFNEQFF. The full variable domain, with the rest looked up from reference TRBV11-3 and TRBJ2-1, is EAGVVQSPRYKIIEKKQPVAFWCNPISGHNTLYWYLQNLGQGPELLIRYENEEAVDDSQLPKDRFSAERLKGVDSTLKIQPAELGDSAVYLCASSLGGGFNEQFFGPGTRLTVL.